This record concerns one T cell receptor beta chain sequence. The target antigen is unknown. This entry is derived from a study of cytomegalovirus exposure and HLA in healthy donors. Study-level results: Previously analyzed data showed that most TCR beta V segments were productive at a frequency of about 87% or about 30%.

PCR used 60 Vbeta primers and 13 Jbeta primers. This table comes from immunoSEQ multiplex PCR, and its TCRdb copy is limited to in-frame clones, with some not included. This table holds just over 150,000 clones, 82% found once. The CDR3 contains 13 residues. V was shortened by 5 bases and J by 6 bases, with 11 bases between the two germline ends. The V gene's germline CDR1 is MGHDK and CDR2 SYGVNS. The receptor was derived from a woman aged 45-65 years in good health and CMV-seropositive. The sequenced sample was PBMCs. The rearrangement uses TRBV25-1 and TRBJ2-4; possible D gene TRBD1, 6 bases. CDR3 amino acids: CASSRGNVNIQYF. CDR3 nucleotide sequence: TGTGCCAGCAGTAGGGGGAACGTAAACATTCAGTACTTC.